Presented here are 16 T cell receptor beta chains from one specimen sequenced in a study of control samples from healthy donors and cancer patients. Produced via immunoSEQ multiplex PCR; TCRdb's table is partial and in-frame only. The profile covers 80,000 or so clones, with 94% appearing a single time and roughly 6.2% taken by the ten largest. The specimen was blood. The receptors come from a woman aged 40-49 years in good health.

The V gene is TRBV28, the J gene TRBJ2-2; D is uncertain. V dropped 6 bases and J dropped 3 bases, with 20 bases sitting between them. The CDR3 sequence is 17 residues long. Per the germline V gene, CDR1 is MDHEN and CDR2 is SYDVKM. The CDR3 is CASRPSAGQPHTGELFF. In DNA form, the CDR3 reads TGTGCCAGCAGGCCCTCCGCCGGGCAACCTCACACCGGGGAGCTGTTTTTT.

The chain has TRBV11-3 and TRBJ2-1; D could derive from TRBD1 or TRBD2 (5 bases each). The CDR3 runs to 12 residues. Germline V gene lookup returns CDR1 SGHNT and CDR2 YENEEA. The DNA of the CDR3 is TGTGCAAGCTCGGGGCCGCGTAATGAGCAGTTCTTC. It encodes CASSGPRNEQFF.

The chain is built from TRBV19 and TRBJ2-3; D is undetermined. The germline gives CDR1 LNHDA, CDR2 SQIVND (reference sequence). V gave up 3 bases and J gave up 2 bases, with 9 bases separating them. The CDR3 is 14 amino acids. The CDR3 sequence is CASSIGETTDTQYF. CDR3 nucleotide sequence: TGTGCCAGTAGTATTGGTGAAACCACAGATACGCAGTATTTT. Drawing the rest from reference TRBV19 and TRBJ2-3, the complete variable domain is DGGITQSPKYLFRKEGQNVTLSCEQNLNHDAMYWYRQDPGQGLRLIYYSQIVNDFQKGDIAEGYSVSREKKESFPLTVTSAQKNPTAFYLCASSIGETTDTQYFGPGTRLTVL.

The chain employs TRBV5-5 and TRBJ2-7, with 9 bases matching TRBD1. V gave up 7 bases and J gave up 0 bases; unmatched junction bases: 14. CDR3 length: 17 residues. In germline, CDR1 is SGHKS, CDR2 YYEKEE (reference sequence). The CDR3 DNA sequence: TGTGCCAGCTCCGGGTCCCGGGACAGGGTTGGCTCCTACGAGCAGTACTTC. Residues: CASSGSRDRVGSYEQYF.

The rearrangement uses TRBV11-1 and TRBJ2-5; D is unresolved. Germline lookup yields CDR1 SGHAT and CDR2 FQDESV (reference sequence). The CDR3 has 11 amino acids. V was shortened by 3 bases and J by 4 bases, with 3 bases between the two germline ends. The CDR3 DNA sequence: TGTGCCAGCAGCTTGGCAGAGACCCAGTACTTC. Its protein product is CASSLAETQYF.

This chain joins TRBV7-2 and TRBJ2-1; 14 bases fit TRBD2. Germline V gives CDR1 SGHTA, CDR2 FQGNSA. The CDR3 runs to 15 residues. Trimming took 3 bases from V and 10 from J; bases not matched to a gene: 5. DNA of the CDR3: TGTGCCAGCAGCTTGGGACTAGCGGGAGTGGCCGAGCAGTTCTTC. Protein: CASSLGLAGVAEQFF.

The V and J genes are TRBV27 and TRBJ1-5, with a possible D match to TRBD1 (6 bases). The CDR3 has 16 residues. Germline V gene data show CDR1 as MNHEY and CDR2 as SMNVEV (reference sequence). Trimming removed 2 bases at V and 0 bases at J, with 11 bases between. The CDR3 here is CASSLRGHISNQPQHF. The CDR3 nucleotides are TGTGCCAGCAGTTTACGGGGACATATTAGCAATCAGCCCCAGCATTTT.

The V gene is TRBV2, the J gene TRBJ2-7, with D perhaps assigned TRBD1 or TRBD2 (5 bases each). Germline-derived CDR1 and CDR2 are SNHLY and FYNNEI. Trimming stripped 0 bases from V and 0 bases from J, with 15 bases between. This CDR3 is 17 amino acids long. The chain's CDR3 is CASSEALPGPGSYEQYF. CDR3 in DNA: TGTGCCAGCAGTGAAGCGCTTCCGGGACCCGGCTCCTACGAGCAGTACTTC.

This rearrangement joins TRBV19 to TRBJ2-7, with TRBD1 matching over 8 bases. The CDR3 extends over 14 amino acids. Trimming at V came to 3 bases and at J to 5 bases, leaving 6 bases not matched to a gene. The germline CDR1 and CDR2 sequences are LNHDA and SQIVND (reference sequence). CDR3 residues: CASSMGTGSDEQYF. The CDR3 region has the DNA TGTGCCAGTAGTATGGGGACAGGCTCGGACGAGCAGTACTTC.

The sample holds one count of this clone. Here the CDR3 DNA reads TGTGCCAGCAGCTTATGGGGGGCAGGTGAAAAACTGTTTTTT. Protein sequence: CASSLWGAGEKLFF. V usage is TRBV7-9 and J usage is TRBJ1-4; D perhaps matches TRBD1 (6 bases). V lost 2 bases and J lost 7, with 11 bases in between. This CDR3 spans 14 amino acids. Germline V gene data show CDR1 as SEHNR and CDR2 as FQNEAQ (reference sequence).

The chain uses TRBV6-5 and TRBJ1-1; D possibly corresponds to TRBD1 (6 bases). The CDR3 has 14 amino acids. The V end lost 6 bases, the J end lost 0 bases, and 11 bases lay between the germline ends. CDR1 is MNHEY and CDR2 is SVGAGI in the germline V gene. This CDR3 is CASSGQTMNTEAFF. The DNA for the CDR3 is TGTGCCAGCAGCGGACAGACTATGAACACTGAAGCTTTCTTT.

The rearrangement joins TRBV6-2 or TRBV6-3 to TRBJ1-1, with TRBD1 matching 12 bases. CDR1 and CDR2 (germline): MNHEY, SVGEGT. Trimming cost V 2 bases and J 2 bases; bases outside gene matches: 6. The CDR3 totals 17 residues. CDR3 DNA sequence: TGTGCCAGCAGTTACCTAGTCGGGACAGGGGGCAACACTGAAGCTTTCTTT. This translates into CASSYLVGTGGNTEAFF.

CDR3 in DNA: TGTGCCAGCAGTTTTACTAGCGTCCACGAGCAGTACTTC. This encodes CASSFTSVHEQYF. The rearrangement joins TRBV27 to TRBJ2-7, with 7 bases fitting TRBD2. The germline V gene encodes CDR1 MNHEY and CDR2 SMNVEV (reference sequence). The CDR3 sequence is 13 residues long. The V and J ends lost 3 bases and 5 bases, in that order; junction bases with no gene match: 4.

CDR3 in DNA: TGTGCCAGCAGTGGCAGGGTGACCTACGAGCAGTACTTC. Protein sequence: CASSGRVTYEQYF. The rearrangement links TRBV25-1 to TRBJ2-7; D possibly corresponds to TRBD1 (5 bases). Per germline, CDR1 MGHDK and CDR2 SYGVNS. Trimming took 4 bases from V and 2 from J, leaving 9 bases between them. This CDR3 has 13 residues.

The rearrangement uses TRBV14 and TRBJ2-5; D is undetermined. CDR1 is SGHDN, CDR2 FVKESK, per germline. With 2 bases removed from V and 2 bases from J, the gap between germline ends came to 6 bases. The CDR3 sequence is 13 residues long. CDR3 DNA sequence: TGTGCCAGCAGCCAAACCCATCAAGAGACCCAGTACTTC. This gives the protein CASSQTHQETQYF.

DNA of the CDR3: TGTGCCAGCAGCCAAGTTCGTGGGCACGAGCAGTACTTC. Its protein is CASSQVRGHEQYF. The chain is built from TRBV3-1 (or the pseudogene TRBV3-2) and TRBJ2-7; no reliable D call. The CDR3 runs 13 residues. Deletions cut 1 base from V and 5 bases from J, with 9 bases between. The germline gives CDR1 LGHDT, CDR2 YNNKEL (reference sequence).